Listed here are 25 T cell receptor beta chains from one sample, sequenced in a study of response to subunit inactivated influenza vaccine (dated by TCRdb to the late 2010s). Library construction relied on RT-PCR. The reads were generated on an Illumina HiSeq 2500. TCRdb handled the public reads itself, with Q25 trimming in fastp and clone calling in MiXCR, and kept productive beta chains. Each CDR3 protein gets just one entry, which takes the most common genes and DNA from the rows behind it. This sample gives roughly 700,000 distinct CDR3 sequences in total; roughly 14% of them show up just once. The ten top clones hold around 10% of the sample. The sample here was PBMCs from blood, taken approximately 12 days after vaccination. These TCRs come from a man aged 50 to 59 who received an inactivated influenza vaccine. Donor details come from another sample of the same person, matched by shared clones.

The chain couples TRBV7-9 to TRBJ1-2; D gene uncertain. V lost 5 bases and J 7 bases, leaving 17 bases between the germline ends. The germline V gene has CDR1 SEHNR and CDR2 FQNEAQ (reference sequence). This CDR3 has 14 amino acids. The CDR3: CASSLRAGGFGYTF. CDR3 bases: TGTGCCAGCAGCCTCCGGGCGGGAGGCTTTGGCTACACCTTC.

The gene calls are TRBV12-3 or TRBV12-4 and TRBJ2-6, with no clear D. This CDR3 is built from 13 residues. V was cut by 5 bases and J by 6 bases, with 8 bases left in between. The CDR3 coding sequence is TGTGCCAGCAGTCAGCTAGAGGCCAACGTCCTGACTTTC. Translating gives CASSQLEANVLTF.

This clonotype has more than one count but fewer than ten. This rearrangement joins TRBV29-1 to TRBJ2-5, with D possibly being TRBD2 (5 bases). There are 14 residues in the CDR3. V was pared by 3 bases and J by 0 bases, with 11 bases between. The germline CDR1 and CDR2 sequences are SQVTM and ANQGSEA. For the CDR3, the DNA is TGCAGCGTTGAGGACTTCCTGTACCAAGAGACCCAGTACTTC. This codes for CSVEDFLYQETQYF.

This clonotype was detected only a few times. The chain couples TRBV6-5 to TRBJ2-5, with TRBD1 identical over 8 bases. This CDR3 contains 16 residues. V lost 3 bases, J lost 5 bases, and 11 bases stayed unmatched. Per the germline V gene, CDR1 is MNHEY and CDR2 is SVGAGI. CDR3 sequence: CASSYTGGSGAETQYF. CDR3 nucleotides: TGTGCCAGCAGTTATACAGGGGGTAGCGGCGCGGAGACCCAGTACTTC.

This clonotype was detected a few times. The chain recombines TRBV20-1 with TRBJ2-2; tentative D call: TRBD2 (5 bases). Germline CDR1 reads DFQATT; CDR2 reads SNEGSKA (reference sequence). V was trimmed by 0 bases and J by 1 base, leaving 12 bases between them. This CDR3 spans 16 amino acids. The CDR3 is CSARDRRGGNTGELFF. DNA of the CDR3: TGCAGTGCTAGAGATCGTCGCGGAGGGAACACCGGGGAGCTGTTTTTT.

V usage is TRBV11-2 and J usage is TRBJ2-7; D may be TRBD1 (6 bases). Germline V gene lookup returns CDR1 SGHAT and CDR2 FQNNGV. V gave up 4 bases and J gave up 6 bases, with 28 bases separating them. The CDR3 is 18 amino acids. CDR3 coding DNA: TGTGCCAGCAGCTCCCAGAGCCCCGGGACACTACTGAAGTTCGAGCAGTACTTC. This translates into CASSSQSPGTLLKFEQYF.

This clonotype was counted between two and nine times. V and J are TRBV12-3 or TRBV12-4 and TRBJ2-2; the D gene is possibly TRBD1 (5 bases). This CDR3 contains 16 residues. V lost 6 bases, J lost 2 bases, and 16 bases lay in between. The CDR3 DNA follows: TGTGCCAGCAGCCCATCTAAGGGGATTAACACCGGGGAGCTGTTTTTT. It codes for CASSPSKGINTGELFF.

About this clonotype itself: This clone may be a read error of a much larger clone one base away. The CDR3 DNA is TGTGCCAGCAGCCAAGATCGGGACAATGAGCAGTTCTTC. It is translated as CASSQDRDNEQFF. The J gene is TRBJ2-1, the V gene TRBV3-1; D is unclear. Trimming took off 0 bases at V and 5 bases at J, with 5 bases between the two ends. The CDR3 loop spans 13 amino acids. Germline-derived CDR1 and CDR2 are LGHDT and YNNKEL (reference sequence).

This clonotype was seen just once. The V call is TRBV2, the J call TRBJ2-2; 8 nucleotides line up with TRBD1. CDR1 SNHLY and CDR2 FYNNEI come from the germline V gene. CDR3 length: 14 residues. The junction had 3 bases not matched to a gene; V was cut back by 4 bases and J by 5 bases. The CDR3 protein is CASSVDRVTGELFF. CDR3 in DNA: TGTGCCAGCAGTGTGGACAGGGTGACCGGGGAGCTGTTTTTT.

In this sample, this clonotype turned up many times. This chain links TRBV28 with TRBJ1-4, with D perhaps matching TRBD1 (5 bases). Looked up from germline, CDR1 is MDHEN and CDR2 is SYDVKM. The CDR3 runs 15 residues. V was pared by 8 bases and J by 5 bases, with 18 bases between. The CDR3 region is CASQGTGARNEKLFF. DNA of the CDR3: TGTGCCAGCCAAGGGACCGGGGCGAGGAATGAAAAACTGTTTTTT.

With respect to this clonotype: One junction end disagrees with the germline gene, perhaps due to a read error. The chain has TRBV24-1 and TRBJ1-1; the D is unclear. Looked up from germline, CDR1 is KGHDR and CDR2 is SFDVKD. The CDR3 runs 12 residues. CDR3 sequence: CPTSGETAEAFF. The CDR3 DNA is TGTCCCACCAGCGGGGAAACTGCTGAAGCTTTCTTT.

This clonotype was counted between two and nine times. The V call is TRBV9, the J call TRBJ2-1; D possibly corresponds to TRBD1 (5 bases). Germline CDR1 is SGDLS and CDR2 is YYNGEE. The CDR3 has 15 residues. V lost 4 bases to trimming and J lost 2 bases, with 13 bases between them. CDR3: CASSSTDTAYNEQFF. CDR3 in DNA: TGTGCCAGCAGCTCGACAGACACAGCCTACAATGAGCAGTTCTTC.

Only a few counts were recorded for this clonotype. In DNA form, the CDR3 reads TGTGCCAGCAGCCACGACGGACTAGCGAACACCAATGAGCAGTTCTTC. Protein product: CASSHDGLANTNEQFF. V gene TRBV7-3 combines with J gene TRBJ2-1, with 9 bases that match TRBD2. V trimming: 5 bases; J trimming: 6 bases; junction bases outside the gene matches: 11. This CDR3 region has 16 residues. Germline loops: CDR1 SGHTA, CDR2 FQGTGA. Combining the CDR3 with reference TRBV7-3 and TRBJ2-1 gives the whole variable domain GAGVSQTPSNKVTEKGKYVELRCDPISGHTALYWYRQSLGQGPEFLIYFQGTGAADDSGLPNDRFFAVRPEGSVSTLKIQRTERGDSAVYLCASSHDGLANTNEQFFGPGTRLTVL.

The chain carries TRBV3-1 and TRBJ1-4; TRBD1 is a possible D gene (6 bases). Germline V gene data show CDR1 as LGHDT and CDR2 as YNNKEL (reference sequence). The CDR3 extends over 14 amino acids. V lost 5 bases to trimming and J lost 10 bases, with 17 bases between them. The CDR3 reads CASSETPGGGKLFF. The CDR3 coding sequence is TGTGCCAGCAGCGAAACGCCTGGGGGCGGAAAACTGTTTTTT.

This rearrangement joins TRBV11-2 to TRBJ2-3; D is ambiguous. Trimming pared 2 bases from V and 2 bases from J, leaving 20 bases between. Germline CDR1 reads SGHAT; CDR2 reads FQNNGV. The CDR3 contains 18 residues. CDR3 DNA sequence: TGTGCCAGCAGCTTATTAGATCGGGTGCGGCCCTTCACAGATACGCAGTATTTT. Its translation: CASSLLDRVRPFTDTQYF.

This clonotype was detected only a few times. The CDR3 nucleotides are TGTGCCAGCAGCCCGACTAGCGGACCCTCCTACAATGAGCAGTTCTTC. It is translated as CASSPTSGPSYNEQFF. This chain links TRBV4-2 with TRBJ2-1, with 9 bases lining up with TRBD2. CDR3 length equals 16 residues. CDR1 and CDR2 from the germline V gene are LGHNA and YNFKEQ. V lost 4 bases and J lost 0; bases outside the gene matches: 4.

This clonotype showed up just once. CDR3 DNA: TGTGCCAGCAGCTTGGCGGTAGACACCTACGAGCAGTACTTC. This encodes CASSLAVDTYEQYF. The V and J genes are TRBV7-2 and TRBJ2-7; D gene ambiguous. The CDR3 contains 14 residues. CDR1 and CDR2 (germline): SGHTA, FQGNSA. Trimming took off 3 bases at V and 2 bases at J, with 11 bases between the two ends.

CDR3 nucleotides: TGTGCCATCAGTAAGACAGGGTCGTACACCTTC. Encoded protein: CAISKTGSYTF. The V call is TRBV10-3, the J call TRBJ1-2; TRBD1 agrees at 7 bases. The CDR3 spans 11 residues. Per germline, CDR1 ENHRY and CDR2 SYGVKD. The ends lost 5 bases at V and 11 bases at J; junction bases unmatched: 5.

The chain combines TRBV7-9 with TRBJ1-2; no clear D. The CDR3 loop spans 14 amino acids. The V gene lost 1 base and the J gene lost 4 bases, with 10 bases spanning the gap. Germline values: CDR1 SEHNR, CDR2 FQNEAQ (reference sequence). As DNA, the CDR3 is TGTGCCAGCAGCTTAGATGGGTCAGTCTATGGCTACACCTTC. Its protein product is CASSLDGSVYGYTF.

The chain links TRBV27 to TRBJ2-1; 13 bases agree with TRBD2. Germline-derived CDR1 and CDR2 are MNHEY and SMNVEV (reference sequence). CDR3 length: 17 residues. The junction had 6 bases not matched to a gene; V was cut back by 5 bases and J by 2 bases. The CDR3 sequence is CASSLGTSGVTYNEQFF. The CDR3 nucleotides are TGTGCCAGCAGTCTAGGGACTAGCGGGGTAACCTACAATGAGCAGTTCTTC.

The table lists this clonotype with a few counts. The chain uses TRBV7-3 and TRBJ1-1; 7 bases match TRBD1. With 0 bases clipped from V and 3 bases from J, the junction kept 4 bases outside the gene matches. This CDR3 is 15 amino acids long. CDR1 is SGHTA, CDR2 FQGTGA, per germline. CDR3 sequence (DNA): TGTGCCAGCAGCTTAACCGGGCAGGGGGACACTGAAGCTTTCTTT. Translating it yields CASSLTGQGDTEAFF.

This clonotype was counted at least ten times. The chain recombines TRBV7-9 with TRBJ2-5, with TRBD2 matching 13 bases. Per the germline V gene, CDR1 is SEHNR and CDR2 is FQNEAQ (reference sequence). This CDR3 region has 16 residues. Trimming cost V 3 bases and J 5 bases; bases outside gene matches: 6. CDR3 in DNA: TGTGCCAGCAGCTTTTGGACTAGCGGGAGAGGCGAGACCCAGTACTTC. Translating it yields CASSFWTSGRGETQYF. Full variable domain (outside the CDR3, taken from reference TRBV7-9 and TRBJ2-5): DTGVSQNPRHKITKRGQNVTFRCDPISEHNRLYWYRQTLGQGPEFLTYFQNEAQLEKSRLLSDRFSAERPKGSFSTLEIQRTEQGDSAMYLCASSFWTSGRGETQYFGPGTRLLVL.

The CDR3 nucleotides are TGTGCCATCAGTGAGTCGAAGGATTTGGGAAGCAATCAGCCCCAGCATTTT. Translation: CAISESKDLGSNQPQHF. The rearrangement joins TRBV10-3 to TRBJ1-5; D gene uncertain. The length of the CDR3 is 17 residues. Deletions cut 0 bases from V and 1 base from J, with 13 bases between. The germline gives CDR1 ENHRY, CDR2 SYGVKD.

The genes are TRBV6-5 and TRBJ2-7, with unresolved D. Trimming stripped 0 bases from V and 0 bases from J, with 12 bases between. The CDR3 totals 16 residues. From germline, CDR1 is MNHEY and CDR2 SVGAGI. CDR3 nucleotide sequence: TGTGCCAGCAGTTACTCGATAGTATCGGCCTCCTACGAGCAGTACTTC. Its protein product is CASSYSIVSASYEQYF.

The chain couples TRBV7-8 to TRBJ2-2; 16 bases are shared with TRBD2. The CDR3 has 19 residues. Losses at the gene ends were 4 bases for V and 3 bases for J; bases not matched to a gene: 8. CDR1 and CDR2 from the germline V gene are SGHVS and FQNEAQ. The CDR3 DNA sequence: TGTGCCAGCAGCTCCGCCGGGACTAGCGGGAGGGGGGACACCGGGGAGCTGTTTTTT. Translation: CASSSAGTSGRGDTGELFF.